The 4 T cell receptor beta chains below come from one sample, sequenced in a study of T cells expressing NK-cell markers. TCRdb reprocessed the 5' RACE reads; each CDR3 protein has one entry and no DNA is given. Recorded for this sample: around 470,000 distinct CDR3 sequences. Sequenced sample: blood T cells: a sorted CD56 or NKG2C T cell subset, CD4+ or CD8+ T cells, or bulk PBMC T cells (not recorded which). These receptors came from a woman between 45 and 60 years old in good health.

This chain connects TRBV7-9 to TRBJ2-1. The CDR3 spans 14 residues. In germline, CDR1 is SEHNR, CDR2 FQNEAQ (reference sequence). The CDR3 sequence is CASSRVGLNNEQFF. The full variable domain, completed using reference TRBV7-9 and TRBJ2-1, is DTGVSQNPRHKITKRGQNVTFRCDPISEHNRLYWYRQTLGQGPEFLTYFQNEAQLEKSRLLSDRFSAERPKGSFSTLEIQRTEQGDSAMYLCASSRVGLNNEQFFGPGTRLTVL.

This chain connects TRBV12-3 or TRBV12-4 to TRBJ1-6; TCRdb outputs TRBD1, but without DNA this stays unchecked. The CDR3 loop spans 14 amino acids. CDR3 residues: CASSRLTGGSPLHF.

The gene calls are TRBV10-2 and TRBJ2-7; TCRdb's D gene call, TRBD1, goes unchecked for lack of DNA. CDR1 and CDR2 (germline): WSHSY, SAAADI. The CDR3 contains 13 residues. CDR3 in amino acids: CASRGQGRGEQYF.

The rearrangement uses TRBV30 and TRBJ1-1. The germline V gene encodes CDR1 GTSNPN and CDR2 SVGIG (reference sequence). This CDR3 contains 12 residues. The CDR3 spells CAWSRGHREAFF.